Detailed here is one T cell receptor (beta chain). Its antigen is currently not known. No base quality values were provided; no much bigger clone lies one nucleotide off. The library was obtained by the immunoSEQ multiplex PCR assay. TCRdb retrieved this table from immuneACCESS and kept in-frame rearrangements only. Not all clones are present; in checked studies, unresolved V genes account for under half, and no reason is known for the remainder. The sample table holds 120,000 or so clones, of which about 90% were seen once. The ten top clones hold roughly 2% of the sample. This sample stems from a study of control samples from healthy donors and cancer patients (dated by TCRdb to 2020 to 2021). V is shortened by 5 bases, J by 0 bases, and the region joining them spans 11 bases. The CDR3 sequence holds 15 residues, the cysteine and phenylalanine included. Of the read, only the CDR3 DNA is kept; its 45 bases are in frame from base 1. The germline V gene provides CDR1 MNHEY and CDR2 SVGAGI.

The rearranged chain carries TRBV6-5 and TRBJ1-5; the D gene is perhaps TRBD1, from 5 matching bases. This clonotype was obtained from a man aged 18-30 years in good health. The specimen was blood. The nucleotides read TGTGCCAGCAGTCTCTCTACAGGTAGCAATCAGCCCCAGCATTTT. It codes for CASSLSTGSNQPQHF.